This TCR beta chain was identified in a study of blood T cells in healthy people across ages. Study-level findings and limits: CMV status of donors was not determined, possibly confounding expanded clonotype changes. With unsorted PBMCs, a conclusive comparison of naive versus antigen-experienced cells was not possible.

Healthy individuals of Caucasian origin from Russia, aged roughly 6 to 95, served as donors. This CDR3 is built from 16 residues. From germline, CDR1 is DFQATT and CDR2 SNEGSKA (reference sequence). The trim removed 0 bases at V and 1 base at J, leaving 2 bases unmatched. Alongside a J-beta primer mix, a sample-barcoded 5' primer served in a second PCR lasting 7 to 11 cycles. MiXCR, applied by TCRdb to the 5' RACE reads, yields one record per CDR3 protein. The top ten clones hold around 30% of a sample with hundreds of thousands of distinct CDR3 sequences, around 41% of them seen once. Comment on this clonotype: As yet, its antigen is unknown.

This chain joins TRBV20-1 and TRBJ2-1; 11 bases agree with TRBD2. Sequenced: blood. The clonotype comes from an elderly man in good health. The CDR3 DNA follows: TGCAGTGCTAGAGATCTAGCGGGGGGTTCCTACAATGAGCAGTTCTTC. Its protein is CSARDLAGGSYNEQFF.